This T cell receptor beta chain derives from a study of T cell responses to AZD1222 COVID-19 vaccine. Findings and caveats of the study: Epitopes outside B.1.351 and B.1.1.7 mutated regions reportedly drew nearly half of spike TCRs. Only a handful of AZD1222 recipients, more than 5 in all, had baseline seropositivity.

Here immunoSEQ multiplex PCR was the method, and the copy in TCRdb shows in-frame clones only, minus some. The top ten clones hold 0.49% of a sample with more than 150,000 clones, roughly 88% of them seen once. About this clone itself: The antigen remains unidentified.

Trimming took 4 bases from V and 5 from J; bases not matched to a gene: 8. CDR1 is SGHRS and CDR2 is YFSETQ in the germline V gene. The CDR3 sequence is 15 residues long. The source was peripheral blood, collected on day 0 of AZD1222 vaccination. This sequence was found in an adult in good health. The rearrangement joins TRBV5-1 to TRBJ1-5, with 8 bases lining up with TRBD1. CDR3 in DNA: TGCGCCAGCAGCCCCGGGACAGGTATCGATCAGCCCCAGCATTTT. Encoded protein: CASSPGTGIDQPQHF.